This entry lists 30 T cell receptor beta chains sequenced from one sample in a study of PD-1 blockade in classical Hodgkin lymphoma. Clones were read by immunoSEQ multiplex PCR, and TCRdb kept only the in-frame ones, dropping some. Of tens of thousands of clones listed, over 65% are singletons. Each patient's relapse followed autologous stem cell transplantation, and brentuximab vedotin exposure varied. The material sequenced was peripheral blood mononuclear cells (PBMCs), taken before the second cycle of nivolumab. All receptors derive from a human donor with classical Hodgkin lymphoma.

The gene calls are TRBV4-1 and TRBJ2-1; 7 bases are shared with TRBD2. CDR3 size: 14 residues. Germline V gene sequence: CDR1 MGHRA, CDR2 YSYEKL. Unmatched junction bases numbered 8, after V lost 3 bases and J lost 9 bases. CDR3 sequence: CASSQSLARGEQFF. The CDR3 nucleotides read TGCGCCAGCAGCCAGTCACTAGCGAGGGGTGAGCAGTTCTTC.

The V call is TRBV6-5, the J call TRBJ2-2, with 7 bases matching TRBD2. CDR1 and CDR2 from the germline V gene are MNHEY and SVGAGI. This CDR3 spans 16 amino acids. Trimming removed 4 bases from V and 1 base from J; junction bases left unmatched: 6. The CDR3 bases are TGTGCCAGCAGTTCCTCAGCGGGATGGAACACCGGGGAGCTGTTTTTT. It specifies CASSSSAGWNTGELFF.

V and J are TRBV19 and TRBJ1-4, with TRBD1 matching 7 bases. The germline CDR1 and CDR2 sequences are LNHDA and SQIVND (reference sequence). The CDR3 has 15 amino acids. After removal of 4 bases from V and 3 bases from J, the junction contained 5 bases not matched to a gene. The CDR3 loop is CASSSGQAANEKLFF. In DNA form, the CDR3 reads TGTGCCAGTAGTAGCGGACAGGCTGCTAATGAAAAACTGTTTTTT.

The rearrangement links TRBV6-1 to TRBJ1-5; D is possibly TRBD1 (5 bases). CDR1 is MNHNS, CDR2 SASEGT, per germline. CDR3 length equals 12 residues. The V end was cut by 9 bases, the J end by 2 bases, with 8 bases between. The CDR3 bases are TGTGCCAGTTTAGGGGGCAATCAGCCCCAGCATTTT. It encodes CASLGGNQPQHF.

V and J are TRBV5-6 and TRBJ2-2; possible D gene TRBD1, 5 bases. Trimming left V 2 bases short and J 3 bases short, with 14 bases between. This CDR3 is 16 amino acids long. The germline CDR1 and CDR2 sequences are SGHDT and YYEEEE. CDR3 in amino acids: CASSFPGYEDTGELFF. In DNA form, the CDR3 reads TGTGCCAGCAGCTTCCCAGGGTACGAGGACACCGGGGAGCTGTTTTTT.

The chain recombines TRBV5-6 with TRBJ2-5, with D perhaps assigned TRBD1 or TRBD2 (5 bases each). The CDR3 runs to 13 residues. Trimming removed 2 bases at V and 5 bases at J, with 10 bases between. Looked up from germline, CDR1 is SGHDT and CDR2 is YYEEEE. For the CDR3, the DNA is TGTGCCAGCAGCTTTGACGGGGCGGAGACCCAGTACTTC. Residues: CASSFDGAETQYF.

The rearrangement links TRBV10-2 to TRBJ2-5; no reliable D call. With 2 bases removed from V and 2 bases from J, the gap between germline ends came to 12 bases. CDR3 length: 15 residues. From germline, CDR1 is WSHSY and CDR2 SAAADI. CDR3 in DNA: TGCGCCAGCAGTGAGGGGCTACCAATACAAGAGACCCAGTACTTC. Translated, it gives CASSEGLPIQETQYF.

Here the CDR3 reads CASSLGEKKGDTIYF. CDR3 nucleotides: TGTGCCAGTTCTCTGGGAGAAAAAAAGGGAGACACCATATATTTT. The V gene is TRBV10-3, the J gene TRBJ1-3; the D is unclear. Trimming left V 10 bases short and J 8 bases short, with 24 bases between. This CDR3 spans 15 amino acids. Germline lookup yields CDR1 ENHRY and CDR2 SYGVKD.

The chain couples TRBV23-1 to TRBJ2-3, with 8 bases lining up with TRBD1. TRBV23-1 is known as an ORF, though its function is uncertain. CDR3 length: 16 residues. Trimming removed 4 bases from V and 1 base from J; junction bases left unmatched: 7. CDR3 in DNA: TGCGCCAGCAGTCCTAAACAGGGGGGCGGCACAGATACGCAGTATTTT. Its translation is CASSPKQGGGTDTQYF.

This chain joins TRBV7-9 and TRBJ1-1, with a weak D call TRBD1 (5 bases). V dropped 3 bases and J dropped 4 bases, with 15 bases sitting between them. The CDR3 spans 15 residues. Germline CDR1 SEHNR, CDR2 FQNEAQ (reference sequence). The chain's CDR3 is CASSFLREIPTEAFF. CDR3 sequence (DNA): TGTGCCAGCAGCTTCCTCAGGGAGATCCCCACTGAAGCTTTCTTT.

V gene TRBV19 combines with J gene TRBJ1-5; unclear D gene. Between the trimmed V and J ends, which lost 6 bases and 5 bases, there was a span of 5 bases. The CDR3 covers 11 residues. Germline V gene data show CDR1 as LNHDA and CDR2 as SQIVND (reference sequence). CDR3 amino acids: CASSQDQPQHF. CDR3 sequence (DNA): TGTGCCAGTAGCCAAGATCAGCCCCAGCATTTT. The variable domain in full, with the rest retrieved from reference TRBV19 and TRBJ1-5, is DGGITQSPKYLFRKEGQNVTLSCEQNLNHDAMYWYRQDPGQGLRLIYYSQIVNDFQKGDIAEGYSVSREKKESFPLTVTSAQKNPTAFYLCASSQDQPQHFGDGTRLSIL.

Written as DNA, the CDR3 is TGCGCCAGCAGCTTGGGGGGGTCCAGTACAACTAATGAAAAACTGTTTTTT. This gives the protein CASSLGGSSTTNEKLFF. The genes are TRBV5-1 and TRBJ1-4, with D maybe TRBD1 (5 bases). The CDR3 spans 17 residues. Trimming took 0 bases from V and 0 from J, leaving 12 bases between them. CDR1 and CDR2 from the germline V gene are SGHRS and YFSETQ.

The chain joins TRBV9 to TRBJ2-5; 9 bases match TRBD2. V was clipped by 5 bases and J by 3 bases; unmatched bases: 14. CDR3 length equals 17 residues. Per the germline V gene, CDR1 is SGDLS and CDR2 is YYNGEE. The CDR3 sequence is CASSETLAGYGEETQYF. The CDR3 DNA follows: TGTGCCAGCAGTGAAACTCTAGCGGGGTACGGAGAAGAGACCCAGTACTTC.

V and J are TRBV7-9 and TRBJ2-6; D gene ambiguous. Trimming pared 7 bases from V and 0 bases from J, leaving 4 bases between. This CDR3 has 13 amino acids. Germline loops: CDR1 SEHNR, CDR2 FQNEAQ (reference sequence). This CDR3 reads CASMPSGANVLTF. The CDR3 coding sequence is TGTGCCAGCATGCCCTCTGGGGCCAACGTCCTGACTTTC.

The genes are TRBV16 and TRBJ2-7, with D perhaps matching TRBD2 (6 bases). The CDR3 totals 15 residues. CDR1 KGHSY and CDR2 FQNENV come from the germline V gene. The V end lost 2 bases, the J end lost 7 bases, and 18 bases lay between the germline ends. This chain's CDR3 is CASSQGFRDLGEQYF. The CDR3 DNA reads as TGTGCCAGCAGCCAAGGGTTTCGGGACTTAGGTGAGCAGTACTTC.

A remark on this clone: This CDR3 is also generated by other DNA sequences in the sample. The rearrangement uses TRBV20-1 and TRBJ1-3; D not resolved. The V and J ends lost 3 bases and 5 bases respectively, with 5 bases between them. Germline-derived CDR1 and CDR2 are DFQATT and SNEGSKA (reference sequence). This CDR3 spans 11 amino acids. The CDR3 sequence: CSARGRNTIYF. Here the CDR3 DNA reads TGCAGTGCTAGGGGGAGAAACACCATATATTTT.

This clone appeared once. This chain links TRBV30 with TRBJ1-3; unclear D gene. From germline, CDR1 is GTSNPN and CDR2 SVGIG (reference sequence). The CDR3 loop spans 14 amino acids. Trimming shortened V by 3 bases and J by 1 base, and 10 bases separated the two germline ends. This chain's CDR3 is CAWSRGGSGNTIYF. CDR3 in DNA: TGTGCCTGGAGCAGAGGAGGATCTGGAAACACCATATATTTT.

Notes on this clone: Different DNA sequences within this sample yield the same CDR3. This chain uses TRBV5-1 with TRBJ2-2; 7 positions match TRBD1. V was pared by 2 bases and J by 7 bases, with 5 bases of the junction left unmatched. This CDR3 contains 14 residues. From germline, CDR1 is SGHRS and CDR2 YFSETQ. The DNA for the CDR3 is TGCGCCAGCAGCTTTGACAGGGTTAGCGGGGAGCTGTTTTTT. Translation gives CASSFDRVSGELFF.

This clone has a handful of counts. The chain joins TRBV12-5 to TRBJ2-7; 8 nucleotides match TRBD2. The CDR3 has 15 residues. Germline CDR1 reads LGHNT; CDR2 reads FRNRAP. Trimming at V came to 0 bases and at J to 5 bases, leaving 6 bases not matched to a gene. The CDR3 loop reads CASGLVVAGTNEQYF. DNA of the CDR3: TGTGCTAGTGGTTTGGTGGTAGCGGGAACGAACGAGCAGTACTTC.

In regard to this clone: This sample also contains other DNA sequences that code for the same CDR3. V usage is TRBV6-1 and J usage is TRBJ2-1; TRBD1 might be the D (5 bases). Germline values: CDR1 MNHNS, CDR2 SASEGT. The V end was cut by 1 base, the J end by 8 bases, with 6 bases between. CDR3 size: 12 residues. DNA for the CDR3: TGTGCCAGCAGTGAAGAGGGGTATGAGCAGTTCTTC. This sequence encodes CASSEEGYEQFF.

To note about this clone: This specimen includes other DNA sequences encoding the same CDR3. V is TRBV7-9 and J is TRBJ2-6; D uncertain. Looked up from germline, CDR1 is SEHNR and CDR2 is FQNEAQ (reference sequence). The V end lost 5 bases, the J end lost 2 bases, and 10 bases lay between the germline ends. CDR3 length equals 15 residues. The CDR3 spells CASSLGRTGANVLTF. The CDR3 DNA reads TGTGCCAGCAGCCTCGGACGGACTGGGGCCAACGTCCTGACTTTC.

This sequence joins TRBV4-1 and TRBJ2-7; no reliable D call. The V end lost 0 bases, the J end lost 2 bases, and 14 bases lay between the germline ends. The germline V gene has CDR1 MGHRA and CDR2 YSYEKL. The CDR3 has 16 amino acids. In DNA, the CDR3 is TGCGCCAGCAGCCAAGAATCGATGGCAAGCCCCTACGAGCAGTACTTC. It encodes CASSQESMASPYEQYF.

The chain couples TRBV10-3 to TRBJ1-4, with D uncertain. CDR1 and CDR2 from the germline V gene are ENHRY and SYGVKD. The CDR3 consists of 11 residues. The V gene lost 0 bases and the J gene lost 8 bases, with 1 base spanning the gap. The CDR3 DNA reads as TGTGCCATCAGTGAGTCAGAAAAACTGTTTTTT. Translated, it gives CAISESEKLFF.

J is TRBJ1-1 and V is TRBV11-3, with D possibly TRBD1 on 6 matching bases. The CDR3 runs to 11 residues. Deletions cut 0 bases from V and 10 bases from J, with 6 bases between. Germline V gene data show CDR1 as SGHNT and CDR2 as YENEEA. This CDR3 reads CASSLDRGAFF. The CDR3 DNA reads TGTGCCAGCAGCTTAGACAGGGGAGCTTTCTTT.

The chain couples TRBV10-3 to TRBJ1-3; no firm D call. The V gene's germline CDR1 is ENHRY and CDR2 SYGVKD. Trimming pared 3 bases from V and 3 bases from J, leaving 9 bases between. The CDR3 has 14 amino acids. The CDR3 DNA sequence: TGTGCCATCAGTGAAGGCGGCAGTGGAAACACCATATATTTT. Translated: CAISEGGSGNTIYF.

The J gene is TRBJ2-7, the V gene TRBV19; D is possibly TRBD1 (5 bases). The CDR3 is 17 residues long. Germline values: CDR1 LNHDA, CDR2 SQIVND (reference sequence). Trimming took 3 bases from V and 0 from J, leaving 18 bases between them. The CDR3 sequence: CASSIGLLQGNSYEQYF. As DNA, the CDR3 is TGTGCCAGTAGTATTGGCCTTCTCCAGGGAAACTCCTACGAGCAGTACTTC.

This clone is deemed medium-sized. The V and J genes are TRBV19 and TRBJ2-3; 10 bases are a match to TRBD1. CDR3 length: 14 amino acids. V was pared by 4 bases and J by 8 bases, with 6 bases of the junction left unmatched. Germline CDR1 LNHDA, CDR2 SQIVND (reference sequence). This chain's CDR3 is CASSTGTGDTTQYF. As DNA, the CDR3 is TGTGCCAGTAGTACCGGGACAGGGGATACTACGCAGTATTTT.

The chain is built from TRBV15 and TRBJ1-4; D call uncertain. The V and J ends lost 5 bases and 8 bases respectively, with 21 bases between them. Germline CDR1 LNHNV, CDR2 YYDKDF (reference sequence). The CDR3 has 16 residues. CDR3 bases: TGTGCCACCAGCGGAACGGCTCGGCCGCCGAGGGAAAAACTGTTTTTT. It encodes CATSGTARPPREKLFF. The full variable domain, rest sourced from reference TRBV15 and TRBJ1-4, is DAMVIQNPRYQVTQFGKPVTLSCSQTLNHNVMYWYQQKSSQAPKLLFHYYDKDFNNEADTPDNFQSRRPNTSFCFLDIRSPGLGDTAMYLCATSGTARPPREKLFFGSGTQLSVL.

The chain is built from TRBV29-1 and TRBJ2-7; possibly TRBD2 for D (5 bases). With 6 bases removed from V and 4 bases from J, the gap between germline ends came to 13 bases. The germline gives CDR1 SQVTM, CDR2 ANQGSEA. The CDR3 is 12 amino acids. The CDR3 spells CSVSPGVYEQYF. For the CDR3, the DNA is TGCAGCGTCTCCCCCGGGGTGTACGAGCAGTACTTC.

The DNA of the CDR3 is TGTGCCAGCAGCTTACGGGGTGGAGGCACTGAAGCTTTCTTT. This encodes CASSLRGGGTEAFF. The rearrangement uses TRBV11-2 and TRBJ1-1, with D hard to call. V dropped 2 bases and J dropped 4 bases, with 11 bases sitting between them. The germline V gene encodes CDR1 SGHAT and CDR2 FQNNGV. The CDR3 runs to 14 residues.